This T cell receptor beta chain came from a study of shared clonotypes between healthy human individuals. General study points: Researchers found naive subsets generally carried larger estimated richness than memory subsets.

Germline CDR1 and CDR2: MNHEY and SMNVEV (reference sequence). Trimming removed 1 base from V and 4 bases from J; junction bases left unmatched: 12. The CDR3 totals 17 residues. The data were produced by immunoSEQ multiplex PCR, yet TCRdb's version contains in-frame clones alone and is incomplete. The sample yields around 370,000 clones, 96% seen once. A note on this clone: The antigen remains unidentified.

Both CD45RO+ cells and CCR7-negative CD45RA+ TemRA cells were combined to make up CD8 memory. Sequencing used memory CD8+ T cells sorted from blood. Stated subset: CD45RO+ cells pooled with CCR7-negative TemRA cells. The chain has TRBV27 and TRBJ2-7, with 8 bases fitting TRBD1. This sequence was found in a young man in good health. The CDR3 loop is CASSLFWRTGISYEQYF. DNA for the CDR3: TGTGCCAGCAGTTTATTCTGGCGGACAGGGATCTCGTACGAGCAGTACTTC.